This T cell receptor (beta chain) was sequenced in a study of blood T cell repertoires in COVID-19. Study-wide background: Sample material is recorded as cDNA or gDNA derived from T cells, B-cell-depleted T cells, or PBMCs.

Sequencing used immunoSEQ multiplex PCR; TCRdb keeps in-frame clones, though not all of them. The data show 220,000 or so clones, around 89% seen once. Adults between roughly 18 and 89 years of age took part from 20 to 25 US areas. Within 2 weeks before study entry, exposed participants met a COVID-19 case. V dropped 0 bases and J dropped 12 bases, with 8 bases sitting between them. This CDR3 has 12 amino acids. In germline, CDR1 is MNHNS, CDR2 SASEGT. The chain has TRBV6-1 and TRBJ1-4, with a tentative D call TRBD1 (6 bases). The sequence derives from a man in his fifties or sixties who had been exposed to COVID-19. Sequences were obtained from PBMCs or T cells enriched from blood (not recorded which). CDR3 coding DNA: TGTGCCAGCAGTGAAGCAAGGACAGAACTGTTTTTT. Its protein is CASSEARTELFF.